This T cell receptor (beta chain) was found in a study of CXCR3-negative and CXCR3-positive naive CD8 T cells (dated by TCRdb to the late 2010s). For the study in its entirety: In total, approximately 140 million TRB reads were obtained, which works out to roughly 1.5 +/- 0.3 million reads per library. The TRBV-TRBJ cluster analysis covered naive subsets from about 5 donors and memory cells from 3 donors. The diversity and physicochemical repertoire analyses included 11 donors pooled from two independent experiments.

CDR1 and CDR2, looked up from the germline V gene, are ENHRY and SYGVKD. The CDR3 runs 16 amino acids, cysteine and phenylalanine included. No DNA was logged. Overall study outcomes, separate from this receptor: Because CXCR3 expression was partially decreased after cryopreservation, freshly isolated PBMCs were used for most assays. Surface CD5, linked to self-reactivity in mice, was comparable between naive subsets; TCR interaction strength was therefore also inferred from TRB CDR3 physicochemical properties. Repertoire diversity was comparably high in both naive subsets but much lower in memory CD8+ T cells. Naive CXCR3-negative and CXCR3-positive cells from the same donor showed similar TRBV-TRBJ usage, whereas memory cells showed distinct patterns. TRB CDR3s from CXCR3-positive naive cells showed higher hydrophobicity (lower Kidera factor 4), lower energy, and higher strength and volume indices than CXCR3-negative naive cells.

For each CD8+ T cell subset, flow sorting was done in triplicate, and 310,000 or so cells per subset went directly into RLT lysis buffer. To exclude memory contaminants, naive CD8+ T cells were stringently defined as CD45RO-CCR7+CD27+CD95-. Standard density gradient centrifugation was used to isolate peripheral blood mononuclear cells from buffy coats. Naive CXCR3-negative and CXCR3-positive CD8+ T cells were flow-sorted using a FACSAria III. An RNeasy Mini Kit was used to extract total RNA from the sorted cells. As regards this clonotype: The antigen this receptor binds is unknown.

Instrument used: NextSeq 550. The Human TCR Profiling Kit (MiLaboratory) was used to prepare UMI-labeled 5' RACE TRB cDNA libraries. cDNA synthesis used the entire amount of extracted RNA, and PCR amplification then used the entire amount of cDNA produced. Libraries were prepared in parallel with an identical number of PCR cycles. In the original analysis: MIGEC and MiXCR extracted about 50,000 +/- 9,200 unique UMI-labeled TRB cDNA molecules per library, requiring at least two reads per UMI. An average of around 40,000 +/- 10,000 functional in-frame TRB CDR3 nucleotide clonotypes without stop codons was found per library. After each sample was downsampled to 5000 UMI-labeled TRB molecules, VDJtools was used to calculate diversity metrics such as normalized Shannon-Wiener and Chao1. VDJtools computed clonotype-size-weighted physicochemical properties of the central five CDR3 residues: interaction energy, strength, volume and Kidera factor 4. Following TCRdb reprocessing, every CDR3 protein sequence forms one entry, and DNA is not provided. Here the V and J calls rest on TCRdb's processing, not on the authors' analysis. The sample's own table lists about 24,000 distinct CDR3 sequences. Around 4% of the sample goes to the ten largest clones.

Material for sequencing was naive CXCR3- CD8+ T cells from blood. The cell subset or site label corresponds to: CD45RO-CCR7+CD27+CD95- naive CD8+ T cells lacking CXCR3 (TNR3-). Recombination joined TRBV10-3 with TRBJ2-7; TCRdb picks TRBD1, but there is no DNA to check that call. The clonotype originates from a human donor in good health. Some clones in this sample may be carry-over from other donors' samples. This receptor has the CDR3 CAISEPSGTGLYEQYF.